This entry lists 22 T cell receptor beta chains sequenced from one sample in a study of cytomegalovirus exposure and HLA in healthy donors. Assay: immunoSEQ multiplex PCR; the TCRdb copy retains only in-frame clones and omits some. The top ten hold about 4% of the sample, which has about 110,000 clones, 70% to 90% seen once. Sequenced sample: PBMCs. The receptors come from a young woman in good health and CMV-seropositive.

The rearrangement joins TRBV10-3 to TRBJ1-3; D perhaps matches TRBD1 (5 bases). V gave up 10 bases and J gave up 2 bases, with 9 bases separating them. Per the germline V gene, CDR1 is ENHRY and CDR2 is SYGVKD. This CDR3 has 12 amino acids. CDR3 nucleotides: TGTGCCACCCAAGGGGCTGGAAACACCATATATTTT. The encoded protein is CATQGAGNTIYF.

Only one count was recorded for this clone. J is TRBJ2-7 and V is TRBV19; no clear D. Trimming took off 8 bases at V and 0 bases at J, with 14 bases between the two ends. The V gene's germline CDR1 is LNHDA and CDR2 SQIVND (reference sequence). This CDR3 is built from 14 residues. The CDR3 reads CASRPGAISYEQYF. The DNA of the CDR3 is TGTGCCAGTCGTCCGGGTGCCATCTCCTACGAGCAGTACTTC.

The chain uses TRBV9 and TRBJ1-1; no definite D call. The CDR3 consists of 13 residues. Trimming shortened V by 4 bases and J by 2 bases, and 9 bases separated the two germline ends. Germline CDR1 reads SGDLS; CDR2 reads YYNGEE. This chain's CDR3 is CASSPLGNTEAFF. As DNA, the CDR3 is TGTGCCAGCAGCCCGCTAGGAAACACTGAAGCTTTCTTT.

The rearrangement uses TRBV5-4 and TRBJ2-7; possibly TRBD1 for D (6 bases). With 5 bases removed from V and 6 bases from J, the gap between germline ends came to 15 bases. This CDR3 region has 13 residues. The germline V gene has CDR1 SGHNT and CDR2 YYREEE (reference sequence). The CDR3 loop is CASSNRARSEQYF. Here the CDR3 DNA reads TGTGCCAGCAGTAACAGGGCTCGAAGCGAGCAGTACTTC.

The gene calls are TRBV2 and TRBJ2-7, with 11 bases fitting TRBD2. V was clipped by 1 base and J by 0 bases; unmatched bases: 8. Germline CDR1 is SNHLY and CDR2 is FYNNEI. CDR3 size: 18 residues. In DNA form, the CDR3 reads TGTGCCAGCAGTGAAGGAACGACTAGCGGGGCCTACTCCTACGAGCAGTACTTC. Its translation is CASSEGTTSGAYSYEQYF.

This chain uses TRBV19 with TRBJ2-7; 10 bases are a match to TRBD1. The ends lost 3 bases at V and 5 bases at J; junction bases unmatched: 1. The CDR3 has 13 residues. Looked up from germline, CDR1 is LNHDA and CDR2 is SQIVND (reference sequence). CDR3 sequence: CASSIGTGDEQYF. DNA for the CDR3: TGTGCCAGTAGTATTGGGACAGGGGACGAGCAGTACTTC.

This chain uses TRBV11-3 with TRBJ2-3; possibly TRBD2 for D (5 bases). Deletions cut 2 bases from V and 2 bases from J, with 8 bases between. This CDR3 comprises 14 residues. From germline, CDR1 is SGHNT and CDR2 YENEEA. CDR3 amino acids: CASSLSGYTDTQYF. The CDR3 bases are TGTGCCAGCAGCTTATCGGGGTACACAGATACGCAGTATTTT.

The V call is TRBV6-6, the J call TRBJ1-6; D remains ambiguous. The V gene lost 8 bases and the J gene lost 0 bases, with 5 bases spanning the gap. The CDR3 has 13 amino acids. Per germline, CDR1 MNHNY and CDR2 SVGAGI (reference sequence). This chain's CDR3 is CASCSSYNSPLHF. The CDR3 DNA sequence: TGTGCCAGCTGTAGCTCCTATAATTCACCCCTCCACTTT.

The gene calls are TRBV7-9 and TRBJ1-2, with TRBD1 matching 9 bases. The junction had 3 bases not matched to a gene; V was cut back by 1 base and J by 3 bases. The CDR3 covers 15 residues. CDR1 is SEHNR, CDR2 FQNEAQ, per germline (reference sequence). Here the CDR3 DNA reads TGTGCCAGCAGCTTAGTGGGACAGGGCGACTATGGCTACACCTTC. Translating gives CASSLVGQGDYGYTF.

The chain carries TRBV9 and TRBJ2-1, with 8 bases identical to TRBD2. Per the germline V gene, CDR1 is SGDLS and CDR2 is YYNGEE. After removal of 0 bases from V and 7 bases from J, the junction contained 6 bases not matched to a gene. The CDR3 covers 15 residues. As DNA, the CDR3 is TGTGCCAGCAGCGTAGCGGGAGGGCCGCTGAATGAGCAGTTCTTC. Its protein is CASSVAGGPLNEQFF.

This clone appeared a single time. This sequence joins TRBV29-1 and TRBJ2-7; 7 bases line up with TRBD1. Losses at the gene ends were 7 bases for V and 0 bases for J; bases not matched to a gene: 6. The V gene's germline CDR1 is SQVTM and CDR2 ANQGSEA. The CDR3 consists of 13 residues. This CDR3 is CSGKGTVSYEQYF. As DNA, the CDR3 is TGCAGCGGTAAAGGGACAGTCTCCTACGAGCAGTACTTC.

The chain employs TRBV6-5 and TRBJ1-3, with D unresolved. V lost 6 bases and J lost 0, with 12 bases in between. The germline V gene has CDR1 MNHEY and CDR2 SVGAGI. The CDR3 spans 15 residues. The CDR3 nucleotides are TGTGCCAGCAGGAGGGCAGTAGACTCTGGAAACACCATATATTTT. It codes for CASRRAVDSGNTIYF.

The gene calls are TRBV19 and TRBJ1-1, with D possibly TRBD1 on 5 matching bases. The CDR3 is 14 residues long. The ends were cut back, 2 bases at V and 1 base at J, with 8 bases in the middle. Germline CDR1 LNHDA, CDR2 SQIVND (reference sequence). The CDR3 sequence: CASSIRQGNTEAFF. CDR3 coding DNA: TGTGCCAGTAGTATAAGGCAGGGGAACACTGAAGCTTTCTTT. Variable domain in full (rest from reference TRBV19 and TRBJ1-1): DGGITQSPKYLFRKEGQNVTLSCEQNLNHDAMYWYRQDPGQGLRLIYYSQIVNDFQKGDIAEGYSVSREKKESFPLTVTSAQKNPTAFYLCASSIRQGNTEAFFGQGTRLTVV.

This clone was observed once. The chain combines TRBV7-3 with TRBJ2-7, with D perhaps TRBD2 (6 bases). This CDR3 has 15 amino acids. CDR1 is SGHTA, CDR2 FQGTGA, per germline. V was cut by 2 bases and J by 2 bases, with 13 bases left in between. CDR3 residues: CASSLGGGSTYEQYF. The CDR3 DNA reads TGTGCCAGCAGCTTAGGCGGAGGGAGCACCTACGAGCAGTACTTC.

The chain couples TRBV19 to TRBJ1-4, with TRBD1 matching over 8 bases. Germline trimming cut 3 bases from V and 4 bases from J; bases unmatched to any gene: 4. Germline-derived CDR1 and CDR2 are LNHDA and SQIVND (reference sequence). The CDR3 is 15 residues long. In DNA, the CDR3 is TGTGCCAGTAGTATTCTGGACAGGGATAATGAAAAACTGTTTTTT. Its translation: CASSILDRDNEKLFF.

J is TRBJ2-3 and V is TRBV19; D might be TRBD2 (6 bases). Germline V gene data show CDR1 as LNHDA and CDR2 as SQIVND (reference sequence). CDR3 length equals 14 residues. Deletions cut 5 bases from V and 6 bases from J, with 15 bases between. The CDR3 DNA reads TGTGCCAGTAGTGAGTTTGGCCGGGGGGATACGCAGTATTTT. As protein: CASSEFGRGDTQYF.

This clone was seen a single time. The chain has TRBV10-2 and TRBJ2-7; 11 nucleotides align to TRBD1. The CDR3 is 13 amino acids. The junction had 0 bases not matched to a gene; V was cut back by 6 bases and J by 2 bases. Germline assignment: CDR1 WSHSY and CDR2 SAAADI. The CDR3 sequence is CASRGQGAYEQYF. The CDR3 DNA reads TGCGCCAGCAGGGGACAGGGGGCCTACGAGCAGTACTTC.

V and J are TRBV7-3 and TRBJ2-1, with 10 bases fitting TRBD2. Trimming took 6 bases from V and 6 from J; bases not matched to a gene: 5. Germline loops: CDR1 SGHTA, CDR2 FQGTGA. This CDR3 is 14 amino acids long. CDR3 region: CASSSSGGPNEQFF. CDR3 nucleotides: TGTGCCAGCAGTAGTAGCGGGGGGCCCAATGAGCAGTTCTTC.

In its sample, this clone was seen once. CDR3 in DNA: TGTGCCAGCAGTGTTAGAGGTTATGAGCAGTTCTTC. This codes for CASSVRGYEQFF. This chain links TRBV2 with TRBJ2-1; D gene ambiguous. The V gene lost 4 bases and the J gene lost 8 bases, with 9 bases spanning the gap. CDR1 SNHLY and CDR2 FYNNEI come from the germline V gene. The length of the CDR3 is 12 residues.

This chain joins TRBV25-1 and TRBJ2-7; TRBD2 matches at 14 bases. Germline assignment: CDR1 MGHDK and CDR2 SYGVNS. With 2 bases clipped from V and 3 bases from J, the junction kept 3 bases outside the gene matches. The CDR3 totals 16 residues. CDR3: CASSERLAGGHYEQYF. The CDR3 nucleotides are TGTGCCAGCAGTGAAAGACTAGCGGGAGGGCACTACGAGCAGTACTTC.

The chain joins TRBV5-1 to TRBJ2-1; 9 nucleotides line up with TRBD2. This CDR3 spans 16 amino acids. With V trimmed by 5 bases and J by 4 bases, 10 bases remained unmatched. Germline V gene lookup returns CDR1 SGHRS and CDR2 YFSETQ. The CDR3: CASRLAGSGVYNEQFF. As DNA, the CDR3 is TGCGCCAGCAGACTAGCGGGTTCAGGAGTTTACAATGAGCAGTTCTTC. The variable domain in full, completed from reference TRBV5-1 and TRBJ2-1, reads KAGVTQTPRYLIKTRGQQVTLSCSPISGHRSVSWYQQTPGQGLQFLFEYFSETQRNKGNFPGRFSGRQFSNSRSEMNVSTLELGDSALYLCASRLAGSGVYNEQFFGPGTRLTVL.

The CDR3 spells CASSYRTSGRSDTQYF. In nucleotides, the CDR3 is TGCGCCAGCAGCTATCGGACTAGCGGGAGGTCGGATACGCAGTATTTT. This chain uses TRBV5-1 with TRBJ2-3, with 14 bases matching TRBD2. CDR3 length: 16 amino acids. Trimming at V came to 3 bases and at J to 6 bases, leaving 6 bases not matched to a gene. Germline CDR1 SGHRS, CDR2 YFSETQ. Full variable domain (missing parts from reference TRBV5-1 and TRBJ2-3): KAGVTQTPRYLIKTRGQQVTLSCSPISGHRSVSWYQQTPGQGLQFLFEYFSETQRNKGNFPGRFSGRQFSNSRSEMNVSTLELGDSALYLCASSYRTSGRSDTQYFGPGTRLTVL.